The TCR beta chain under discussion was sequenced for a study of blood T cells in healthy people across ages. Study-level information: Capture via template switching afforded approximately one barcoded beta molecule per two T cells. Study results and limitations: The authors considered diversity estimates from one million T cells to be underestimates. Roughly linear age-related decline in beta diversity appeared, significant by age 40.

Primers used in a second PCR of roughly 6 to 11 cycles were a sample-barcoded 5' primer and a J-beta primer mix. Through a template-switch adaptor with 12 random nucleotides, each cDNA molecule received a tag. Each CDR3 protein is one row after TCRdb ran MiXCR on the 5' RACE reads. Of 850,000 to 950,000 distinct CDR3 sequences in the sample, more than 25% were seen once. This clonotype occurred many times. The antigen remains unidentified. The germline V and J ends were trimmed by 7 bases and 2 bases, with 13 bases remaining between them. CDR3 length: 14 amino acids. Germline-derived CDR1 and CDR2 are MDHEN and SYDVKM.

The V and J genes are TRBV28 and TRBJ2-3, with D possibly TRBD2 on 5 matching bases. Sequenced material: blood. The receptor comes from a woman of 80 years or more in good health. CDR3 protein: CASNSKGDTDTQYF. CDR3 in DNA: TGTGCCAGCAATTCAAAGGGAGACACAGATACGCAGTATTTT.